This T cell receptor beta chain stems from a study of shared clonotypes between healthy human individuals. Findings and caveats of the study: Around 5% of naive CD4 clonotypes were common to a few donors. Only a few donors were included, so the genetic and exposure-history diversity represented was limited.

The naive CD8 subset, CD45RO-negative cells positively selected for CCR7, excluded terminally differentiated effector memory CD45RA+ cells. Every contributor of samples was a Caucasian grown-up residing in Nashville, Tennessee. Germline V gene lookup returns CDR1 MNHEY and CDR2 SMNVEV (reference sequence). The CDR3 contains 15 residues. The trim removed 5 bases at V and 2 bases at J, leaving 6 bases unmatched. Assay: immunoSEQ multiplex PCR; the TCRdb copy retains only in-frame clones and omits some. The sample has approximately 1.9 million clones, just over 90% seen once. In this sample, this clone turned up once. Its antigen remains unknown.

This TCR was recovered from a man aged 18 to 35 in good health. Some clones in this sample may be carry-over from other donors' samples. The material sequenced was naive CD8+ T cells from PBMCs. The chain recombines TRBV27 with TRBJ1-1, with 9 nucleotides matching TRBD1. CDR3 sequence reads: CASSPGTGINTEAFF. As DNA, the CDR3 is TGTGCCAGCAGTCCCGGGACAGGGATAAACACTGAAGCTTTCTTT.